A single TCR beta chain is shown here with its context. Germline CDR1 is SGHNT and CDR2 is YYREEE (reference sequence). The CDR3 is 16 amino acids. The V segment lost 0 bases and the J segment 3 bases; nucleotides outside the gene matches: 5. TCRdb redid the calling of the 5' RACE reads with MiXCR, one entry per CDR3 protein. This repertoire shows about 77,000 distinct CDR3 sequences, roughly a sixth found once; its top ten account for roughly 3%. These data belong to a study of early T cells in non-severe SARS-CoV-2 infection. The genes are TRBV5-4 and TRBJ2-3, with 9 positions matching TRBD2. The sequence was collected from an adult who was a healthcare worker with PCR-confirmed SARS-CoV-2 infection or an uninfected control (not recorded which). The sample was whole blood. The CDR3 sequence is CASSLAQREETDTQYF. In DNA form, the CDR3 reads TGTGCCAGCAGCTTGGCGCAGCGGGAGGAGACAGATACGCAGTATTTT.